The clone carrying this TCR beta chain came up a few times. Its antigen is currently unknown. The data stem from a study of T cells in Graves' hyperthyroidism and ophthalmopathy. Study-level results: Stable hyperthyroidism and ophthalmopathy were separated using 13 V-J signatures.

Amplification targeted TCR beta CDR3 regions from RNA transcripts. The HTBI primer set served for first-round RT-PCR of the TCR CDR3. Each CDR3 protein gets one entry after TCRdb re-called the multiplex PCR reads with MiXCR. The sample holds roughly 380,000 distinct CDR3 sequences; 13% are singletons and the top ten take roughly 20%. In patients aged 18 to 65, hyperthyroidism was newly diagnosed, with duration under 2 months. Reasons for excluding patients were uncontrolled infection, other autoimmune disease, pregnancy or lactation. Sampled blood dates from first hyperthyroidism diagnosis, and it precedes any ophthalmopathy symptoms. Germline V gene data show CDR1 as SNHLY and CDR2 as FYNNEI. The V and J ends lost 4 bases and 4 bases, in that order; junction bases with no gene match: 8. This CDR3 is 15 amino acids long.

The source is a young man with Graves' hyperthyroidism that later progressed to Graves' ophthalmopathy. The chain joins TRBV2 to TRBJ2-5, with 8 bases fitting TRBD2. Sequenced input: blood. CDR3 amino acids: CASSATLGLAETQYF. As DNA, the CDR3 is TGTGCCAGCAGTGCGACCCTCGGACTAGCAGAGACCCAGTACTTC.